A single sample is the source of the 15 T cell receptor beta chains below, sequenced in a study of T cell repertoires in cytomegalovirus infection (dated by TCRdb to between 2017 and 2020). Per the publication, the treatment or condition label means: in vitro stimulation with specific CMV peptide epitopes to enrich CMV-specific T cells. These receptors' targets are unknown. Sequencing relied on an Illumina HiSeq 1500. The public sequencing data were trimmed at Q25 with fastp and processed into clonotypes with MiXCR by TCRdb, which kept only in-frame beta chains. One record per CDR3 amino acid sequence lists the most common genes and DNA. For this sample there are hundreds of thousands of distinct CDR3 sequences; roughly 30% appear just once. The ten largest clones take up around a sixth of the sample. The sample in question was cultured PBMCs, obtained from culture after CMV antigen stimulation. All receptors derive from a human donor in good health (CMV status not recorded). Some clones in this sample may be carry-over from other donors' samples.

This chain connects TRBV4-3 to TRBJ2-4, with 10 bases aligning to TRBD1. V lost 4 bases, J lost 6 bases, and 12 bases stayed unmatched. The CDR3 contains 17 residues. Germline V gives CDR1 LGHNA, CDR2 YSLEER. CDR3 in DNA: TGCGCCAGCAGCCCGTCGGACAGGGGGGGCAAAATAAACATTCAGTACTTC. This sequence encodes CASSPSDRGGKINIQYF.

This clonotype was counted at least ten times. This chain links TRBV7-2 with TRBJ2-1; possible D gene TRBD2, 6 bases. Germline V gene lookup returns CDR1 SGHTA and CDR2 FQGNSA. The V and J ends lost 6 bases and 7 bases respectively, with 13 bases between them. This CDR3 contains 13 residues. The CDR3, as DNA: TGTGCCAGCAGACAGACTAGTCGGAATGAGCAGTTCTTC. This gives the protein CASRQTSRNEQFF.

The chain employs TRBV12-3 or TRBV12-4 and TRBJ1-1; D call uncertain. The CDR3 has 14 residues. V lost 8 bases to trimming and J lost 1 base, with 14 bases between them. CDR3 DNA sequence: TGTGCCAGCGCCCCGGCAGCCCGGAACACTGAAGCTTTCTTT. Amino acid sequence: CASAPAARNTEAFF.

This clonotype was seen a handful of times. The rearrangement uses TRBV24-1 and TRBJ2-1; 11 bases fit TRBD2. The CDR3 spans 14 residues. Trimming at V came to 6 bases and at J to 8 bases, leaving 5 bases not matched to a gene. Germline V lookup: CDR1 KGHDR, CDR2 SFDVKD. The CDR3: CATSRSGRADEQFF. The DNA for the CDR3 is TGTGCCACCAGTCGTAGCGGGAGGGCCGATGAGCAGTTCTTC.

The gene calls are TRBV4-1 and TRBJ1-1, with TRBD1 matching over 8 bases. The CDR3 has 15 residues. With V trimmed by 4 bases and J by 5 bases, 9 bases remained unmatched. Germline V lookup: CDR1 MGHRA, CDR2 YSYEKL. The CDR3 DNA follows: TGCGCCAGCAGCCGACGGACAGGGTTGGGAACTGAAGCTTTCTTT. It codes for CASSRRTGLGTEAFF.

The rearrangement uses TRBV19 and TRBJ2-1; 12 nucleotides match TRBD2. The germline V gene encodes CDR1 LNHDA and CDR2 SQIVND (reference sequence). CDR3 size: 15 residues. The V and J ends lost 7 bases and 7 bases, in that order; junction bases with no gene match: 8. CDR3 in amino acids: CASIASGGARNEQFF. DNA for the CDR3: TGTGCCAGTATCGCTAGCGGGGGGGCGCGGAATGAGCAGTTCTTC.

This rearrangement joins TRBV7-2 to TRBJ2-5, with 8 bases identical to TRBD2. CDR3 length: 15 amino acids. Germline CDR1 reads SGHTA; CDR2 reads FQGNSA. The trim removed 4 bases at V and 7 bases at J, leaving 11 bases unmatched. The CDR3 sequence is CASSSGTRSPRTQYF. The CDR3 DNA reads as TGTGCCAGCAGCTCCGGGACTAGGAGTCCCCGGACCCAGTACTTC.

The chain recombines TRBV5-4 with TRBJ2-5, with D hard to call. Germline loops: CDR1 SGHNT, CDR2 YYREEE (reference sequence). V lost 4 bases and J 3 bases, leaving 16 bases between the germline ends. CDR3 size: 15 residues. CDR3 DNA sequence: TGTGCCAGCAGCCACGGAAGTACACCCAAAGAGACCCAGTACTTC. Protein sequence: CASSHGSTPKETQYF. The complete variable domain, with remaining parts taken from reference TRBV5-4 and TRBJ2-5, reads ETGVTQSPTHLIKTRGQQVTLRCSSQSGHNTVSWYQQALGQGPQFIFQYYREEENGRGNFPPRFSGLQFPNYSSELNVNALELDDSALYLCASSHGSTPKETQYFGPGTRLLVL.

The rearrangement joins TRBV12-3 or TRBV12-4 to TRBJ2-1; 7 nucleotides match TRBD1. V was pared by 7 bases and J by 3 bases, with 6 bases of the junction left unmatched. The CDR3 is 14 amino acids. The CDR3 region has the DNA TGTGCCAGCAAGGCACCAGGGGGCTACAATGAGCAGTTCTTC. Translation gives CASKAPGGYNEQFF.

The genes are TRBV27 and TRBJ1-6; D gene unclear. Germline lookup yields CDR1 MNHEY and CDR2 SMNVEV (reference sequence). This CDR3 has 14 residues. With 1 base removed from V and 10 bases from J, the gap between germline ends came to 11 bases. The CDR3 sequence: CASSLLAAGSPLHF. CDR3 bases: TGTGCCAGCAGTTTATTGGCCGCTGGATCACCCCTCCACTTT.

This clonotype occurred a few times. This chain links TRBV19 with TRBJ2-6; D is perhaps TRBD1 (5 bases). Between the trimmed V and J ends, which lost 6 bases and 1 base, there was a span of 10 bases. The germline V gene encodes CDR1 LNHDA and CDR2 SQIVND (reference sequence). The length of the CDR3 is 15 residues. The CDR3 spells CASRSRVSGANVLTF. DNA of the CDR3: TGTGCCAGTAGAAGCAGGGTGTCTGGGGCCAACGTCCTGACTTTC. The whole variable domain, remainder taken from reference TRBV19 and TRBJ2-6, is DGGITQSPKYLFRKEGQNVTLSCEQNLNHDAMYWYRQDPGQGLRLIYYSQIVNDFQKGDIAEGYSVSREKKESFPLTVTSAQKNPTAFYLCASRSRVSGANVLTFGAGSRLTVL.

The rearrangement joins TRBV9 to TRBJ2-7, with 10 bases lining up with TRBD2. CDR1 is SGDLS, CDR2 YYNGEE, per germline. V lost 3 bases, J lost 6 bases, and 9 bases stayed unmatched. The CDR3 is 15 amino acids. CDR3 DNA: TGTGCCAGCAGCGCCTCCGGGACTAGCGTTGCCGAGCAGTACTTC. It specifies CASSASGTSVAEQYF.

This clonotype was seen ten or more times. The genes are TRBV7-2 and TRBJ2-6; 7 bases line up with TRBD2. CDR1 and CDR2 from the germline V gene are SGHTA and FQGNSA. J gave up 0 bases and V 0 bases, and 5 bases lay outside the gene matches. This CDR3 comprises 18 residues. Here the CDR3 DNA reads TGTGCCAGCAGCTTAGCGCGGGGGTCGGTCTCTGGGGCCAACGTCCTGACTTTC. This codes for CASSLARGSVSGANVLTF. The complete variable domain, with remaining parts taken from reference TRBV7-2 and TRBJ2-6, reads GAGVSQSPSNKVTEKGKDVELRCDPISGHTALYWYRQSLGQGLEFLIYFQGNSAPDKSGLPSDRFSAERTGGSVSTLTIQRTQQEDSAVYLCASSLARGSVSGANVLTFGAGSRLTVL.

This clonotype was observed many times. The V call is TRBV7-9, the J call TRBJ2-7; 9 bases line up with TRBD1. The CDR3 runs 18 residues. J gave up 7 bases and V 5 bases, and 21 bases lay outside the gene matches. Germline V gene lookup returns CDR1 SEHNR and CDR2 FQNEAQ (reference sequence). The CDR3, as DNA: TGTGCCAGCAGCCGTTCCACCTCGGGGGACAGGGTTCACCGGGAGCAGTACTTC. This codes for CASSRSTSGDRVHREQYF.

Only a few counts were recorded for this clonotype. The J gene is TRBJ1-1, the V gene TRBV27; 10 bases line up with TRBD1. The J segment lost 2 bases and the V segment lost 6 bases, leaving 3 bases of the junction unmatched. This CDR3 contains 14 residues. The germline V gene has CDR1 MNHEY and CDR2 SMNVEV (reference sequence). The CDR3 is CASRTTGGNTEAFF. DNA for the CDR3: TGTGCCAGCAGGACGACAGGGGGCAACACTGAAGCTTTCTTT.